Sequencing of this T cell receptor (beta chain) was carried out in a study of T cells in women clearing cervical HPV infection (dated by TCRdb to between 2017 and 2018). Regarding the complete study: The cases were 25 women with histologically confirmed HPV16-related CIN3 or worse, and 2 of those women had invasive cancers. The parent cohort enrolled roughly 9,400 women aged 18 or older in Guanacaste, Costa Rica, in about 1992 to 1994 and followed the women for more than six years. Cases were matched to controls by age within five years and by the year the sample was collected. Since only a few of the women had HLA typing available, the possibility that HLA type was acting as a confounder could not be ruled out. Nested within Costa Rica's Guanacaste HPV Natural History Study, an exploratory proof-of-principle case-control study compared TCR repertoires across cervical HPV16 outcomes. The 25 or so controls were women who cleared a single incident HPV16 infection within 12 months without developing precancer or cancer. For cases, the median interval between lesion detection and blood sampling was approximately 150 days, with an interquartile range of about 85 to 220 days. As quality controls, five blinded duplicates were added to each group, bringing the total to roughly 60 samples made up of roughly 50 participants and approximately ten replicates. Case blood was taken at the visit when the lesion was first identified, whereas control blood was taken when infection was no longer detected. Median age was roughly 35 years in cases versus less than 40 in controls, and baseline characteristics did not differ significantly.

Using the immunoSEQ assay, multiplex PCR amplified TCR beta CDR3 regions from an average of about 1,200 ng of genomic DNA per sample. To correct primer bias, the assay used a complete synthetic TCR repertoire to set an amplification baseline. Amplicons were sequenced on the Illumina platform. Under the source paper's analysis protocol: Sequences were error-corrected by clustering with frequency ratios and a modified nearest-neighbor algorithm, then analyzed in the immunoSEQ Analyzer with IMGT gene definitions. At each rarefaction depth, TCR richness and evenness were averaged across 20 rarefaction repeats, and samples with fewer sequences than that depth were excluded. Wilcoxon rank sum tests with FDR correction were used to compare V, D and J gene relative abundances between the groups. Blinded duplicates gave an intraclass correlation of roughly 96% for TCR richness and an average of roughly 82% across around 70 gene segments. Sourced from immuneACCESS, this table was stored by TCRdb with only in-frame sequences that have V and J called. A share of the clones is absent; for the studies checked, an unresolved V gene accounts for under half, and the remainder has no known explanation. That table furnishes V, J and clone size, whereas the DNA furnished D and trimming. This sample's table lists about 24,000 clones. Approximately 5.4% of the sample is held by the ten biggest clonotypes.

With respect to this clone: Its cognate antigen has yet to be identified. The CDR3 extends 3 residues past the end of the read, so its final part is completed from the germline J gene.

Broader findings and caveats from the paper: CIN3+ cases had significantly higher TCR repertoire richness than controls across sequencing depths, but evenness did not differ between the groups. Random forest classifiers that combined richness and V gene abundances separated cases from controls with an estimated AUC of approximately 0.79. Because of the cross-sectional design, the study could not determine whether the associations came before infection or resulted from infection, and neither effector/memory subsets nor HPV-specific T cells were isolated. Cases had lower TRBV6-7 relative abundance than controls (around 0.11% versus 0.15%; Bonferroni P = 0.0008). T-cell numbers per sample were unknown, so richness differences could reflect varying T-cell content rather than repertoire biology.

The CDR3 goes from the cysteine to the phenylalanine over 16 residues. Shown are 39 bases from within the CDR3, in frame from base 1. V and J are trimmed by 3 bases and 0 bases, and the gene matches miss 6 bases of the junction. CDR1 and CDR2 were assigned from the germline V gene (reference sequence) as DFQATT and SNEGSKA. Every participant had a single incident cervical HPV16 infection, and women with prevalent HPV16 infections were excluded. Cervical HPV DNA was detected with MY09/MY11 PCR, and genotyping was done by dot-blot hybridization. Roughly 16 mL of heparinized blood were centrifuged, and the buffy coat was split into aliquots, frozen at -30 degrees C, and then kept at -80 degrees C. QIAGEN kits were used to extract genomic DNA from buffy coat specimens.

The sample taken for sequencing was blood buffy coat. The TCR originated in a woman aged 18 to 75 with a cervical HPV16 infection that either progressed to CIN3+ or cleared (not recorded which). The chain was built from TRBV20-1 and TRBJ1-4; 8 junctional bases match TRBD1. CDR3 DNA (partial): TGCAGTGCTAGGGGCAGGGGGCGTCCAACTAATGAAAAA. It specifies CSARGRGRPTNEK. The whole CDR3 sequence reads CSARGRGRPTNEKLFF.